Here is one T cell receptor beta chain with its context. This specimen comes from a study of PD-L1 blockade in urothelial cancer. Repertoires were generated with immunoSEQ multiplex PCR, while TCRdb's copy carries only in-frame clones and drops some. The repertoire holds tens of thousands of clones, with approximately 80% as singletons. J lost 7 bases, V lost 8 bases, and 8 bases had no gene match. The CDR3 is 12 amino acids. Per germline, CDR1 ENHRY and CDR2 SYGVKD. This chain links TRBV10-3 with TRBJ2-7; 7 positions agree with TRBD1. The material sequenced was PBMCs, taken around atezolizumab (anti-PD-L1) treatment. The sequence came from a man in his sixties or seventies with urothelial cancer. This chain's CDR3 is CAIGQLQGEQYF. DNA of the CDR3: TGTGCCATCGGGCAATTACAGGGGGAGCAGTACTTC.